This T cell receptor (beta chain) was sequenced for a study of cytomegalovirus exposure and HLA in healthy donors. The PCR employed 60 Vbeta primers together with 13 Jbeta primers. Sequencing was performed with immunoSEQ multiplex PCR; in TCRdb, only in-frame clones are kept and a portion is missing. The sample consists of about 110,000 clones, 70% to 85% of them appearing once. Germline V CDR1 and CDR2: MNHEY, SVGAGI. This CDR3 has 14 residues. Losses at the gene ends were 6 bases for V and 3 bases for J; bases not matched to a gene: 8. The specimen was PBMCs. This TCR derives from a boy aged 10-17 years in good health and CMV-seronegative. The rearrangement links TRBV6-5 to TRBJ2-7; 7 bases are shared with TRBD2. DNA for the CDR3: TGTGCCAGCAGCAGCCGGGGGGAGTACTACGAGCAGTACTTC. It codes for CASSSRGEYYEQYF.